The 16 T cell receptor beta chains presented below share a single source sample, sequenced in a study of T cells in localized non-small cell lung cancer. Method: immunoSEQ multiplex PCR; TCRdb's copy keeps in-frame clones and lacks some. The table shows thousands of clones, with 20% to 25% occurring only once. The sample was lung tumor tissue, taken before any cancer treatment. These receptors were obtained from a male donor aged 60 or over with stage III squamous cell lung carcinoma.

This clone was picked up a small number of times. This CDR3 is CASSQAAQGDPQYF. CDR3 coding DNA: TGCGCCAGCAGCCAAGCCGCCCAGGGGGACCCCCAGTACTTC. This rearrangement joins TRBV4-1 to TRBJ2-5; the match to TRBD1 covers 7 bases. Germline V gives CDR1 MGHRA, CDR2 YSYEKL. The CDR3 spans 14 residues. V gave up 1 base and J gave up 9 bases; unmatched junction bases: 8.

The rearrangement joins TRBV18 to TRBJ1-1; D remains ambiguous. V gave up 6 bases and J gave up 4 bases, with 9 bases separating them. The CDR3 totals 12 residues. From germline, CDR1 is KGHSH and CDR2 LQKENI. For the CDR3, the DNA is TGTGCCAGCTCCCCCAAAACCACTGAAGCTTTCTTT. It codes for CASSPKTTEAFF.

The rearrangement joins TRBV19 to TRBJ1-2, with TRBD1 matching 8 bases. The CDR3 loop spans 14 amino acids. V lost 3 bases and J lost 7; bases outside the gene matches: 7. The germline V gene encodes CDR1 LNHDA and CDR2 SQIVND (reference sequence). DNA of the CDR3: TGTGCCAGTAGTATCGGGACAGGACGTAGTGGCTACACCTTC. Its translation is CASSIGTGRSGYTF.

The CDR3 sequence: CASSLGGGVYNEQFF. The CDR3 nucleotides read TGTGCCAGCAGTTTAGGCGGGGGGGTTTACAATGAGCAGTTCTTC. The chain carries TRBV6-8 and TRBJ2-1, with TRBD2 identical over 9 bases. CDR1 and CDR2 (germline): MNHGY, SAAAGT. V lost 4 bases and J lost 4; bases outside the gene matches: 5. This CDR3 comprises 15 residues.

V and J are TRBV5-3 and TRBJ1-1; 7 positions agree with TRBD1. TRBV5-3 belongs to the ORF category, with a function that is uncertain. The ends lost 0 bases at V and 1 base at J; junction bases unmatched: 0. This CDR3 is 14 amino acids long. The CDR3 DNA is TGTGCCAGAAGCTTGGGGACAGGGAACACTGAAGCTTTCTTT. The encoded protein is CARSLGTGNTEAFF.

The chain recombines TRBV18 with TRBJ1-1; D remains ambiguous. This CDR3 contains 13 residues. Trimming pared 3 bases from V and 1 base from J, leaving 6 bases between. The germline V gene has CDR1 KGHSH and CDR2 LQKENI. CDR3 amino acids: CASSPGRNTEAFF. The CDR3 coding sequence is TGTGCCAGCTCACCTGGGAGGAACACTGAAGCTTTCTTT.

This clone was counted a few times. The chain recombines TRBV6-7 with TRBJ2-1; D is unresolved. TRBV6-7 is placed among ORFs of uncertain function. The CDR3 loop spans 12 amino acids. CDR3: CTAGPFYNEQFF. The CDR3 region has the DNA TGTACTGCCGGCCCCTTCTACAATGAGCAGTTCTTC.

By share of the sample, this clone is medium-sized. V is TRBV28 and J is TRBJ1-2; perhaps TRBD1 as D (6 bases). CDR3 length: 14 amino acids. Germline V gene lookup returns CDR1 MDHEN and CDR2 SYDVKM. The V gene lost 7 bases and the J gene lost 2 bases, with 14 bases spanning the gap. The CDR3 loop is CASTSGGVNYGYTF. Here the CDR3 DNA reads TGTGCCAGCACATCTGGGGGCGTAAACTATGGCTACACCTTC.

The chain recombines TRBV11-3 with TRBJ1-6; no clear D gene. CDR1 and CDR2 from the germline V gene are SGHNT and YENEEA. Between the trimmed V and J ends, which lost 3 bases and 2 bases, there was a span of 5 bases. The CDR3 totals 14 residues. The CDR3 nucleotides read TGTGCCAGCAGCTTCGGCACCTATAATTCACCCCTCCACTTT. This translates into CASSFGTYNSPLHF.

In its sample, this clone is medium-sized. The rearrangement links TRBV6-8 to TRBJ2-2; perhaps TRBD1 as D (6 bases). Germline V gene data show CDR1 as MNHGY and CDR2 as SAAAGT. This CDR3 contains 14 residues. V lost 4 bases, J lost 1 base, and 7 bases lay in between. CDR3 residues: CASSSTGNTGELFF. The CDR3 DNA reads as TGTGCCAGCAGTTCGACAGGGAACACCGGGGAGCTGTTTTTT.

The CDR3 DNA follows: TGTGCCAGTAGTATTATTAGCGGGGGCTACGAGCAGTACTTC. The encoded protein is CASSIISGGYEQYF. This rearrangement joins TRBV19 to TRBJ2-7; 9 positions agree with TRBD2. The V and J ends lost 3 bases and 3 bases, in that order; junction bases with no gene match: 3. The germline V gene encodes CDR1 LNHDA and CDR2 SQIVND (reference sequence). This CDR3 has 14 amino acids.

This clone was picked up a small number of times. The chain carries TRBV11-3 and TRBJ2-2; TRBD1 matches 9 bases. The ends lost 4 bases at V and 0 bases at J; junction bases unmatched: 3. There are 16 residues in the CDR3. Germline assignment: CDR1 SGHNT and CDR2 YENEEA. In DNA, the CDR3 is TGTGCCAGCAGCTCAACAGGGGGCCCGAACACCGGGGAGCTGTTTTTT. Translation: CASSSTGGPNTGELFF. Variable domain in full (rest from reference TRBV11-3 and TRBJ2-2): EAGVVQSPRYKIIEKKQPVAFWCNPISGHNTLYWYLQNLGQGPELLIRYENEEAVDDSQLPKDRFSAERLKGVDSTLKIQPAELGDSAVYLCASSSTGGPNTGELFFGEGSRLTVL.

This clone was detected a few times. The J gene is TRBJ1-6, the V gene TRBV18; D perhaps matches TRBD1 (5 bases). V lost 3 bases, J lost 7 bases, and 7 bases lay in between. This CDR3 is built from 13 residues. Germline V gene sequence: CDR1 KGHSH, CDR2 LQKENI. CDR3 nucleotide sequence: TGTGCCAGCTCACCGAGACAGAATTCACCCCTCCACTTT. Amino acid sequence: CASSPRQNSPLHF.

J is TRBJ1-3 and V is TRBV18; D is uncertain. CDR3 length equals 16 residues. Germline values: CDR1 KGHSH, CDR2 LQKENI. V lost 2 bases and J 0 bases, leaving 11 bases between the germline ends. The CDR3 region has the DNA TGTGCCAGCTCACCAGACCACCCTTTCTCTGGAAACACCATATATTTT. Translating gives CASSPDHPFSGNTIYF.

There are a few counts of this clone. The chain carries TRBV11-3 and TRBJ2-6; D is ambiguous. Germline CDR1 reads SGHNT; CDR2 reads YENEEA. The CDR3 contains 16 residues. Deletions cut 1 base from V and 0 bases from J, with 7 bases between. Here the CDR3 reads CASSLVWSSGANVLTF. The CDR3 DNA follows: TGTGCCAGCAGCTTAGTGTGGTCCTCTGGGGCCAACGTCCTGACTTTC.

V usage is TRBV19 and J usage is TRBJ1-2, with TRBD1 as a possible D gene (6 bases). Germline V gives CDR1 LNHDA, CDR2 SQIVND (reference sequence). V dropped 3 bases and J dropped 3 bases, with 8 bases sitting between them. This CDR3 contains 13 residues. The CDR3 DNA follows: TGTGCCAGTAGTATGGACAGCGACTATGGCTACACCTTC. It specifies CASSMDSDYGYTF.